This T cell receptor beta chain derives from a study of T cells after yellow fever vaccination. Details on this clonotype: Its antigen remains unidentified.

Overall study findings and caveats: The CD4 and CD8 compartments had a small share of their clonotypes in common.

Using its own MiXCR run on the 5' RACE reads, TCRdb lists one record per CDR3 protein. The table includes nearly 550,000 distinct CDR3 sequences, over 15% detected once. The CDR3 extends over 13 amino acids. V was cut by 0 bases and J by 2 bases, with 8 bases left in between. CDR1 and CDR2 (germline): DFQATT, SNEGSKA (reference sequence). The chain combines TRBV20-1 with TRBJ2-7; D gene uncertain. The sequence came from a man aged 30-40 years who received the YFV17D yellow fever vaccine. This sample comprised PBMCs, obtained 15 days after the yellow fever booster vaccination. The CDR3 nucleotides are TGCAGTGCTAGAGAGACGATAACCTACGAGCAGTACTTC. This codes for CSARETITYEQYF.